A single sample is the source of the 21 T cell receptor beta chains below, sequenced in a study of identical twins. Each CDR3 protein is one row after TCRdb ran MiXCR on the 5' RACE reads. This table holds fewer than 650,000 distinct CDR3 sequences, around 7.5% found once. This sample was shared with a second study, whose subject was yellow fever vaccine responses in identical twins.

Sequences were obtained from PBMCs. Source of these receptors: a woman aged 18-35 years in good health.

This clonotype was recorded at least ten times. The V call is TRBV10-3, the J call TRBJ2-7, with D hard to call. Germline V gives CDR1 ENHRY, CDR2 SYGVKD. The CDR3 consists of 12 residues. V lost 3 bases and J 5 bases, leaving 8 bases between the germline ends. Here the CDR3 DNA reads TGTGCCATCAGTGATAAGGGTAACGAGCAGTACGTC. Translation: CAISDKGNEQYV.

In its sample, this clonotype was seen a few times. This chain connects TRBV12-3 or TRBV12-4 to TRBJ1-6; 10 positions match TRBD1. The CDR3 is 14 amino acids. V gave up 6 bases and J gave up 10 bases; unmatched junction bases: 6. CDR3 DNA sequence: TGTGCCAGCAGAAGGGACAGGGGAATATCACCCCTCCACTTT. Translation: CASRRDRGISPLHF.

The V gene is TRBV20-1, the J gene TRBJ2-5; 7 bases fit TRBD2. Germline V gene data show CDR1 as DFQATT and CDR2 as SNEGSKA (reference sequence). This CDR3 spans 16 amino acids. V trimming: 3 bases; J trimming: 5 bases; junction bases outside the gene matches: 15. CDR3 DNA: TGCAGTGCTAGTTCTTTTGGGCTAGCGGCCGGCGAGACCCAGTACTTC. Translated: CSASSFGLAAGETQYF.

V usage is TRBV12-3 or TRBV12-4 and J usage is TRBJ2-7; 9 bases fit TRBD2. Unmatched junction bases numbered 6, after V lost 8 bases and J lost 1 base. This CDR3 comprises 14 residues. CDR3 in amino acids: CASVVLAGSYEQYF. DNA of the CDR3: TGTGCCAGCGTAGTCCTAGCGGGGTCCTACGAGCAGTACTTC.

This clonotype appeared a few times. The chain has TRBV10-3 and TRBJ2-7, with 8 bases matching TRBD2. With 7 bases clipped from V and 3 bases from J, the junction kept 8 bases outside the gene matches. Germline CDR1 and CDR2: ENHRY and SYGVKD. The CDR3 is 14 amino acids. The CDR3 nucleotides are TGTGCCATCAAGCGAGGTAGCGGGGACTACGAGCAGTACGTC. This codes for CAIKRGSGDYEQYV.

A few counts support this clonotype. This chain joins TRBV27 and TRBJ1-1, with TRBD1 matching 8 bases. The ends lost 4 bases at V and 3 bases at J; junction bases unmatched: 4. The CDR3 covers 14 residues. CDR1 and CDR2 from the germline V gene are MNHEY and SMNVEV (reference sequence). CDR3 region: CASSYRGSDTEAFF. CDR3 coding DNA: TGTGCCAGCAGTTACAGGGGGAGCGACACTGAAGCTTTCTTT.

With respect to this clonotype: At one end, the junction sequence differs from germline, possibly due to a read error. The genes are TRBV5-5 and TRBJ2-2; TRBD1 might be the D (6 bases). There are 14 residues in the CDR3. The germline CDR1 and CDR2 sequences are SGHKS and YYEKEE (reference sequence). CDR3 DNA: TGTGCCAGGAGCTGGGGGCTGAACACCGGGGAGCTGTTTTTT. Protein sequence: CARSWGLNTGELFF.

V and J are TRBV11-2 and TRBJ1-6, with 8 bases matching TRBD1. Germline trimming cut 4 bases from V and 4 bases from J; bases unmatched to any gene: 3. The CDR3 is made up of 15 amino acids. Germline CDR1 SGHAT, CDR2 FQNNGV. DNA of the CDR3: TGTGCCAGCAGCTCGGGGACAGGTTATAATTCACCCCTCCACTTT. As protein: CASSSGTGYNSPLHF.

This clonotype turned up a few times. The genes are TRBV6-5 and TRBJ1-1; 7 positions match TRBD1. The germline V gene has CDR1 MNHEY and CDR2 SVGAGI. V trimming: 0 bases; J trimming: 1 base; junction bases outside the gene matches: 2. CDR3 length equals 15 residues. This CDR3 reads CASSYSTGKNTEAFF. For the CDR3, the DNA is TGTGCCAGCAGTTACTCGACAGGGAAGAACACTGAAGCTTTCTTT.

In this sample, this clonotype turned up many times. This chain links TRBV5-4 with TRBJ2-1; D is perhaps TRBD2 (6 bases). CDR3 size: 14 residues. The V and J ends lost 1 base and 7 bases respectively, with 12 bases between them. Germline assignment: CDR1 SGHNT and CDR2 YYREEE (reference sequence). The CDR3 protein is CASSLSYGGNEQFF. The CDR3 bases are TGTGCCAGCAGCTTGTCTTACGGGGGTAATGAGCAGTTCTTC.

Only a few counts were recorded for this clonotype. This sequence joins TRBV15 and TRBJ1-2; TRBD1 might be the D (5 bases). Trimming took 0 bases from V and 8 from J, leaving 16 bases between them. CDR1 and CDR2 (germline): LNHNV, YYDKDF (reference sequence). This CDR3 is built from 15 residues. The CDR3: CATSRDRQSGSGYTF. CDR3 in DNA: TGTGCCACCAGCAGAGATAGGCAGTCAGGGTCCGGCTACACCTTC. Drawing the rest from reference TRBV15 and TRBJ1-2, the complete variable domain is DAMVIQNPRYQVTQFGKPVTLSCSQTLNHNVMYWYQQKSSQAPKLLFHYYDKDFNNEADTPDNFQSRRPNTSFCFLDIRSPGLGDTAMYLCATSRDRQSGSGYTFGSGTRLTVV.

In its sample, this clonotype was seen a few times. V gene TRBV7-9 combines with J gene TRBJ1-1, with TRBD1 matching over 7 bases. J lost 0 bases, V lost 4 bases, and 5 bases had no gene match. Germline CDR1 reads SEHNR; CDR2 reads FQNEAQ (reference sequence). This CDR3 spans 15 amino acids. The CDR3 loop reads CASSWGQPMNTEAFF. The DNA of the CDR3 is TGTGCCAGCAGCTGGGGACAGCCAATGAACACTGAAGCTTTCTTT.

CDR3 in amino acids: CASPSGVNQETQYF. The CDR3 bases are TGTGCCAGCCCCTCGGGGGTAAACCAAGAGACCCAGTACTTC. V gene TRBV7-9 combines with J gene TRBJ2-5, with D possibly being TRBD2 (6 bases). This CDR3 region has 14 residues. Germline V gives CDR1 SEHNR, CDR2 FQNEAQ (reference sequence). Trimming cost V 8 bases and J 0 bases, with 13 bases left between them.

The table lists this clonotype with many counts. V is TRBV12-3 or TRBV12-4 and J is TRBJ2-1, with D tentatively TRBD2 (5 bases). V dropped 3 bases and J dropped 10 bases, with 10 bases sitting between them. This CDR3 region has 12 residues. CDR3 sequence: CASSFRPSEQFF. In DNA, the CDR3 is TGTGCCAGCAGTTTCCGCCCTAGCGAGCAGTTCTTC.

Points on this clonotype: The germline gene is not matched at one end of the junction; a read error may be the cause. This chain joins TRBV2 and TRBJ2-1, with TRBD1 as a possible D gene (6 bases). Germline CDR1 reads SNHLY; CDR2 reads FYNNEI. This CDR3 comprises 18 residues. The CDR3 loop is CACSSTPGAGGVYNEQFF. As DNA, the CDR3 is TGTGCCTGCAGTTCAACCCCAGGGGCAGGTGGGGTCTACAATGAGCAGTTCTTC.

This chain joins TRBV9 and TRBJ2-1, with D possibly being TRBD1 (5 bases). The CDR3 spans 16 residues. The germline CDR1 and CDR2 sequences are SGDLS and YYNGEE. The V end was cut by 0 bases, the J end by 4 bases, with 14 bases between. The CDR3 is CASSVEGSFFYNEQFF. CDR3 bases: TGTGCCAGCAGCGTAGAGGGGTCTTTTTTTTACAATGAGCAGTTCTTC.

The table lists this clonotype with many counts. The chain is built from TRBV20-1 and TRBJ2-1; 9 bases align to TRBD2. V shed 2 bases and J 2 bases; nucleotides not matched to a gene: 4. Germline CDR1 reads DFQATT; CDR2 reads SNEGSKA (reference sequence). The CDR3 is made up of 15 amino acids. The DNA of the CDR3 is TGCAGTGCTAGATCAGCGGGAGGCCCCTACAATGAGCAGTTCTTC. This encodes CSARSAGGPYNEQFF.

The genes are TRBV6-6 and TRBJ2-7, with 9 bases identical to TRBD1. The V and J ends lost 6 bases and 4 bases, in that order; junction bases with no gene match: 4. This CDR3 has 13 residues. Germline CDR1 reads MNHNY; CDR2 reads SVGAGI (reference sequence). This CDR3 is CASRKGQGYEQYF. CDR3 nucleotides: TGTGCCAGCAGAAAAGGACAGGGGTACGAGCAGTACTTC.

This clonotype was seen more than once but under ten times. The J gene is TRBJ1-1, the V gene TRBV27; D remains unclear. The ends were cut back, 6 bases at V and 4 bases at J, with 15 bases in the middle. Germline values: CDR1 MNHEY, CDR2 SMNVEV (reference sequence). This CDR3 comprises 14 residues. The CDR3 reads CASSLFWGRTEAFF. The CDR3, as DNA: TGTGCCAGCAGCCTCTTCTGGGGTCGCACTGAAGCTTTCTTT.

A few counts support this clonotype. The chain couples TRBV14 to TRBJ2-2; 7 nucleotides match TRBD2. The germline V gene encodes CDR1 SGHDN and CDR2 FVKESK. The CDR3 has 15 residues. With 1 base clipped from V and 5 bases from J, the junction kept 4 bases outside the gene matches. The CDR3 nucleotides are TGTGCCAGCAGCCAAGCTAGCGGAACAACCGGGGAGCTGTTTTTT. It yields the protein CASSQASGTTGELFF.

This clonotype occurred a few times. This chain joins TRBV5-1 and TRBJ2-2; D is uncertain. Trimming cost V 0 bases and J 4 bases, with 13 bases left between them. The CDR3 extends over 16 amino acids. In germline, CDR1 is SGHRS, CDR2 YFSETQ. CDR3 bases: TGCGCCAGCAGCTTGGTAGGCGGAACAAGCACCGGGGAGCTGTTTTTT. Amino acid sequence: CASSLVGGTSTGELFF.